This T cell receptor beta chain was observed in a study of T cell clones after liver transplantation (dated by TCRdb to the late 2010s). In terms of the full investigation: Samples were obtained from ITN030ST, a randomized trial in which withdrawal of immunosuppression was attempted within 2 years of liver transplantation. The studied cohort comprised 8 liver transplant recipients, 3 classified as tolerant and 5 as non-tolerant. As an antigen-independent comparator for donor-reactive sequences, third party-reactive TCRbeta sequences were also identified from pre-transplant MLRs. Blood samples were taken pre-transplant, pre-randomization before withdrawal, and post-randomization after full withdrawal or failed withdrawal. Tolerance was defined as complete withdrawal of immunosuppression for at least one year without a rise in liver enzymes beyond twice the upper limit of normal. Of the eight recipients, three were HCV-positive, while the remaining recipients had been transplanted for non-autoimmune, non-viral indications. After a pre-transplant mixed lymphocyte reaction, TCRbeta sequencing was used to pinpoint donor-reactive T cell clones, which were subsequently tracked in post-transplant blood. The subjects received no induction therapy and were kept on standard immunosuppression until randomization at 12-24 months post-transplant.

The junction carries 16 bases between V and J, which are trimmed by 4 bases and 0 bases respectively. The cysteine opens and the phenylalanine closes a CDR3 of 16 amino acids. Only the CDR3 DNA stays, 48 bases, in frame from base 1. The germline V gene supplies CDR1 SGHDT and CDR2 YYEEEE. Using immunoSEQ, frozen genomic DNA was subjected to high-throughput TCRbeta CDR3 sequencing, a process that included PCR amplification, mapping, bias correction and internal controls. The published analysis was carried out like this. Productive rearrangements were retained, and unique TCRbeta sequences were defined by the CDR3 nucleotide sequence together with the V and J gene. For a sequence to be called donor-reactive, it needed a frequency of at least 0.01% and at least 5-fold expansion in CFSE-low cells compared with unstimulated pre-transplant cells. Per-subject minimum frequency thresholds, based on the lowest-template unstimulated sample, ensured at least 90% detection power. Jensen-Shannon divergence between the top 1000 TCRbeta sequences post- versus pre-transplant served as the measure of repertoire turnover. Changes in detection of donor-reactive sequences were assessed with two-sided Fisher's exact tests. TCRdb provides this immuneACCESS table in a form limited to in-frame rearrangements. Some clones are lacking; in checked studies, under half of them reflect an unresolved V gene, and why the rest are absent is not known. Clone size and V and J calls were adopted from that table, with D and trimming inferred from the DNA. This sample gives some 59,000 clones in total; 60% to 80% of them show up just once. About a tenth of the sample rests with the top ten.

General findings and caveats noted by the study authors: Because no allograft tissue specimens were available, donor-reactive T cells may have migrated into the graft instead of being deleted. The decline in donor-reactive sequences exceeded the decline in third party-reactive sequences, suggesting partial antigen-specific deletion that was unrelated to withdrawal success. Once repertoire turnover was taken into account, donor-reactive detection showed a significant reduction for CD4 in 7 of 8 subjects and for CD8 in 8 of 8. Low numbers of available donor cells limited the measurable donor-reactive repertoire in a couple of subjects. The conclusions were preliminary, being limited by small, heterogeneous patient numbers and by non-standardized post-transplant time points. Circulating donor-reactive CD4 TCRbeta sequences fell significantly post-transplant in 5 of 8 subjects, irrespective of tolerance or HCV status.

Thawed unstimulated PBMCs were stained for CD3, CD4 and CD8 and FACS-sorted into CD3+CD4+ and CD3+CD8+ populations. All 8 studied subjects were randomized to immunosuppression withdrawal. The Qiagen DNeasy Blood and Tissue Kit was used for genomic DNA isolation. As for this clone: Its antigen is currently not known. Per-base qualities were not stored, and no clone one base away is much larger.

The sequence joins TRBV5-6 to TRBJ1-2, with the D gene too uncertain to name. The source of this sequence is a human patient who received a liver transplant. After a transplant, certain T cells may trace back to the graft donor. The material was CD4+ T cells from blood, obtained at the 22-month timepoint. The CDR3 has the sequence CASSGLGRAANYGYTF. The base sequence is TGTGCCAGCAGCGGCCTCGGGAGGGCAGCTAACTATGGCTACACCTTC.